The TCR beta chain under discussion was sequenced for a study of cytomegalovirus exposure and HLA in healthy donors. About the research overall: A prior analysis found about 110 million unique TCR beta sequences from approximately 200 million T cells. Findings of the study overall: Some TCR beta chains (roughly 160 of them) were listed as cytomegalovirus-associated. In a later analysis, at a false discovery rate of 0.05, approximately 16,000 TCR beta sequences matched HLA alleles. Productive rates of about 87% or about 30% were seen for most TCR beta V segments in an earlier analysis.

The CDR3 spans 14 residues. Trimming pared 1 base from V and 2 bases from J, leaving 8 bases between. Germline lookup yields CDR1 SGHVS and CDR2 FQNEAQ. PCR primers comprised 60 Vbeta and 13 Jbeta primers. Generated by immunoSEQ multiplex PCR, the TCRdb table keeps only in-frame clones and is missing some. Found here are approximately 110,000 clones, approximately 78% of them singletons; the top ten hold 1.1%. Comments on this clone: What it recognizes is unknown.

Sequenced material: PBMCs. The chain carries TRBV7-8 and TRBJ1-1, with a tentative D call TRBD1 (5 bases). This clonotype originated in a woman aged 30 to 39 in good health and CMV-seronegative. The CDR3 here is CASSLVQGNTEAFF. The CDR3 bases are TGTGCCAGCAGCTTAGTTCAGGGCAACACTGAAGCTTTCTTT. The full variable domain, in which reference TRBV7-8 and TRBJ1-1 provide the parts outside the CDR3, is GAGVSQSPRYKVAKRGQDVALRCDPISGHVSLFWYQQALGQGPEFLTYFQNEAQLDKSGLPSDRFFAERPEGSVSTLKIQRTQQEDSAVYLCASSLVQGNTEAFFGQGTRLTVV.